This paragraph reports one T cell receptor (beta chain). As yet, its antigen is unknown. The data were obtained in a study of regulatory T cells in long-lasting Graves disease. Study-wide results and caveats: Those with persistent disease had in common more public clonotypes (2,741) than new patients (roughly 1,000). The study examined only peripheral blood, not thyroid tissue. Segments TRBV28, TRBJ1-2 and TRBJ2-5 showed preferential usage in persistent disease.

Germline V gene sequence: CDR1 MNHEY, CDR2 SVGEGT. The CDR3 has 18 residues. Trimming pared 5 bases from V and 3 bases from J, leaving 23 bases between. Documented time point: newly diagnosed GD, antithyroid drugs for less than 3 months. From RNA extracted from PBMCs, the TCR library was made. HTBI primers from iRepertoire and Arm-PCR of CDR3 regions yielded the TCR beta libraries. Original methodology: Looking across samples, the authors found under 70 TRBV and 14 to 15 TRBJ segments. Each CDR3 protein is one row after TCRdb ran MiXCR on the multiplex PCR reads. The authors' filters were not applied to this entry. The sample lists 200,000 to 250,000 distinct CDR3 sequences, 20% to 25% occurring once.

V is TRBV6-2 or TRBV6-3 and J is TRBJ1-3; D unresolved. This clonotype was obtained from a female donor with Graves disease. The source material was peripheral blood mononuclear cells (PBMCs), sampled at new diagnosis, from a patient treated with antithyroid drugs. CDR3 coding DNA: TGTGCCAGCAGTGTGGACCTCGGCCTTTCCCCGTTTGGAAACACCATATATTTT. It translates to CASSVDLGLSPFGNTIYF.